These 8 T cell receptor beta chains originate from one sample sequenced in a study of PD-1 blockade in classical Hodgkin lymphoma. Described time point: cycle 4 day 1 (C4D1), after 6 weeks of nivolumab. Brentuximab vedotin exposure varied, and every patient relapsed after autologous stem cell transplantation. Thawed PBMCs were the source of CD4+ T cells, purified by magnetic negative selection. Here immunoSEQ multiplex PCR was the method, and the copy in TCRdb shows in-frame clones only, minus some. The sample lists about 4,800 clones, around three quarters occurring once. The sample in question was CD4+ T cells from blood, obtained before the fourth cycle of nivolumab. The source of these receptors is a human donor with classical Hodgkin lymphoma.

The V call is TRBV5-8, the J call TRBJ1-1, with D possibly matching TRBD1 (5 bases). Deletions cut 5 bases from V and 2 bases from J, with 16 bases between. The germline V gene encodes CDR1 SGHTS and CDR2 YDEGEE. The CDR3 runs 15 residues. CDR3 nucleotides: TGTGCCAGCAGGCCTGGCGTCAGGGTAAACACTGAAGCTTTCTTT. This encodes CASRPGVRVNTEAFF.

The genes are TRBV7-2 and TRBJ2-1, with D perhaps TRBD2 (5 bases). CDR1 is SGHTA and CDR2 is FQGNSA in the germline V gene. The CDR3 length is 15 residues. V shed 5 bases and J shed 4 bases, with 15 bases lying between them. This CDR3 is CASSPSPERYNEQFF. CDR3 sequence (DNA): TGTGCCAGCAGCCCCTCGCCGGAGCGGTACAATGAGCAGTTCTTC.

This chain connects TRBV7-6 to TRBJ1-1; tentative D call: TRBD1 (6 bases). Germline CDR1 reads SGHVS; CDR2 reads FNYEAQ. The CDR3 totals 14 residues. Deletions cut 1 base from V and 9 bases from J, with 15 bases between. The CDR3 region has the DNA TGTGCCAGCAGCTTAGAGGGCAGGGGCTCCCAAGCTTTCTTT. Its translation: CASSLEGRGSQAFF.

The rearrangement joins TRBV4-3 to TRBJ2-2; D remains ambiguous. V lost 0 bases to trimming and J lost 6 bases, with 5 bases between them. The CDR3 has 13 residues. From germline, CDR1 is LGHNA and CDR2 YSLEER. The CDR3 is CASSQEPAGELFF. In DNA form, the CDR3 reads TGCGCCAGCAGCCAAGAACCTGCCGGGGAGCTGTTTTTT.

This chain uses TRBV27 with TRBJ2-3; D perhaps matches TRBD2 (6 bases). The CDR3 totals 15 residues. The germline V and J ends were trimmed by 3 bases and 3 bases, with 13 bases remaining between them. Germline CDR1 and CDR2: MNHEY and SMNVEV (reference sequence). CDR3 sequence reads: CASSLEGIRTDTQYF. CDR3 sequence (DNA): TGTGCCAGCAGTTTGGAGGGGATTCGTACAGATACGCAGTATTTT.

The rearrangement uses TRBV2 and TRBJ1-2; no clear D gene. With 6 bases removed from V and 1 base from J, the gap between germline ends came to 12 bases. The CDR3 is made up of 14 amino acids. CDR1 and CDR2 from the germline V gene are SNHLY and FYNNEI. In nucleotides, the CDR3 is TGTGCCAGCAGCCCCAGGACGGATAACTATGGCTACACCTTC. Its protein is CASSPRTDNYGYTF.

The gene calls are TRBV7-9 and TRBJ2-3, with D tentatively TRBD1 or TRBD2 (5 bases each). The V end was cut by 5 bases, the J end by 7 bases, with 10 bases between. The CDR3 is 12 residues long. Germline V lookup: CDR1 SEHNR, CDR2 FQNEAQ (reference sequence). CDR3 sequence reads: CASSQGGYTQYF. The DNA for the CDR3 is TGTGCCAGCAGCCAGGGCGGGTATACGCAGTATTTT.

The V call is TRBV5-5, the J call TRBJ1-1, with D unresolved. The CDR3 has 20 amino acids. Germline-derived CDR1 and CDR2 are SGHKS and YYEKEE (reference sequence). Deletions cut 4 bases from V and 0 bases from J, with 28 bases between. The CDR3 DNA reads as TGTGCCAGCAGCCAGCTTAACCTCAGGAGAACTCATCCGTTGAACACTGAAGCTTTCTTT. Protein product: CASSQLNLRRTHPLNTEAFF.